This entry describes one T cell receptor (beta chain). Authors' processing steps: Researchers report that nucleated cell counts were estimated from reference gene primer amplification. Here immunoSEQ multiplex PCR was the method, and the copy in TCRdb shows in-frame clones only, minus some. V and J calls and clone size are those listed in that table; D and trimming were worked out from the DNA. The repertoire holds approximately 440,000 clones, with about 92% as singletons. The source of the sample is a study of blood T cell repertoires in COVID-19. From germline, CDR1 is LGHDT and CDR2 YNNKEL (reference sequence). The J segment lost 13 bases and the V segment lost 5 bases, leaving 15 bases of the junction unmatched. The CDR3 extends over 15 amino acids.

This receptor was taken from a man between 18 and 29 years old who had recovered from COVID-19. This chain joins TRBV3-1 (or the pseudogene TRBV3-2) and TRBJ2-3, with 10 bases lining up with TRBD2. Sequenced sample: PBMCs or T cells enriched from blood (not recorded which). The CDR3 sequence: CASSYTGTSVGGEYF. CDR3 nucleotides: TGTGCCAGCAGCTACACCGGGACTAGCGTTGGCGGGGAGTATTTT.